This TCR beta chain is drawn from a study of blood T cell repertoires in COVID-19. The CDR3 spans 17 residues. Per the germline V gene, CDR1 is SGHVS and CDR2 is FNYEAQ. Losses at the gene ends were 1 base for V and 4 bases for J; bases not matched to a gene: 5. Clones were read by immunoSEQ multiplex PCR, and TCRdb kept only the in-frame ones, dropping some. The profile shows 300,000 to 350,000 clones, 80% to 90% of them singletons. Ages ranged from roughly 18 to 95 years, with residence in around 24 US areas. This TCR was sampled from a man under 40 who had recovered from COVID-19. This chain uses TRBV7-6 with TRBJ2-6, with 9 positions matching TRBD1. The specimen was PBMCs or T cells enriched from blood (not recorded which). The CDR3 region is CASSLGTGVIGANVLTF. DNA of the CDR3: TGTGCCAGCAGCTTAGGGACAGGGGTAATCGGGGCCAACGTCCTGACTTTC.